This TCR beta chain was retrieved from a study of T cell responses to AZD1222 COVID-19 vaccine. Across the study: Pooling covered second doses at about 4 or about 12 weeks. Findings of the study overall: Unmutated regions of variants are reportedly targeted by nearly half of spike-specific TCRs.

Trimming cost V 0 bases and J 6 bases, with 17 bases left between them. The CDR3 is 16 amino acids. Germline V gene lookup returns CDR1 MNHEY and CDR2 SVGAGI. Profiling relied on immunoSEQ multiplex PCR, and the TCRdb table lists in-frame clones only, not all of them. Here the sample spans 130,000 to 150,000 clones, under 95% being singletons. With respect to this clone: Its antigen remains unidentified.

The source material was peripheral blood, sampled on day 0 of AZD1222 vaccination. The rearrangement uses TRBV6-5 and TRBJ1-2, with a weak D call TRBD1 (5 bases). The TCR comes from an adult in good health. CDR3 bases: TGTGCCAGCAGTTACTCGAATCGCGTGGGGCTCGATGGCTACACCTTC. Its protein is CASSYSNRVGLDGYTF.